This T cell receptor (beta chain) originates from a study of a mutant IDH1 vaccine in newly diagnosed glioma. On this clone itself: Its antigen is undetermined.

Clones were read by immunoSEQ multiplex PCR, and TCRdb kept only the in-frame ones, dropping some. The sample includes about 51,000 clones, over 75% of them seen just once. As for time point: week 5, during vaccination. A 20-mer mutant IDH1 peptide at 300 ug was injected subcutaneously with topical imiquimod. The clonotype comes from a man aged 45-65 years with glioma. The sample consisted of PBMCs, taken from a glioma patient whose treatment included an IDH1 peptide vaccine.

The CDR3: CASSYSIRDTEAFF. CDR3 bases: TGTGCCAGCAGTTATAGTATCAGGGACACTGAAGCTTTCTTT. The J gene is TRBJ1-1, the V gene TRBV6-5, with D maybe TRBD1 (5 bases). V was clipped by 3 bases and J by 3 bases, with 11 bases between them. This CDR3 is built from 14 residues. Looked up from germline, CDR1 is MNHEY and CDR2 is SVGAGI.